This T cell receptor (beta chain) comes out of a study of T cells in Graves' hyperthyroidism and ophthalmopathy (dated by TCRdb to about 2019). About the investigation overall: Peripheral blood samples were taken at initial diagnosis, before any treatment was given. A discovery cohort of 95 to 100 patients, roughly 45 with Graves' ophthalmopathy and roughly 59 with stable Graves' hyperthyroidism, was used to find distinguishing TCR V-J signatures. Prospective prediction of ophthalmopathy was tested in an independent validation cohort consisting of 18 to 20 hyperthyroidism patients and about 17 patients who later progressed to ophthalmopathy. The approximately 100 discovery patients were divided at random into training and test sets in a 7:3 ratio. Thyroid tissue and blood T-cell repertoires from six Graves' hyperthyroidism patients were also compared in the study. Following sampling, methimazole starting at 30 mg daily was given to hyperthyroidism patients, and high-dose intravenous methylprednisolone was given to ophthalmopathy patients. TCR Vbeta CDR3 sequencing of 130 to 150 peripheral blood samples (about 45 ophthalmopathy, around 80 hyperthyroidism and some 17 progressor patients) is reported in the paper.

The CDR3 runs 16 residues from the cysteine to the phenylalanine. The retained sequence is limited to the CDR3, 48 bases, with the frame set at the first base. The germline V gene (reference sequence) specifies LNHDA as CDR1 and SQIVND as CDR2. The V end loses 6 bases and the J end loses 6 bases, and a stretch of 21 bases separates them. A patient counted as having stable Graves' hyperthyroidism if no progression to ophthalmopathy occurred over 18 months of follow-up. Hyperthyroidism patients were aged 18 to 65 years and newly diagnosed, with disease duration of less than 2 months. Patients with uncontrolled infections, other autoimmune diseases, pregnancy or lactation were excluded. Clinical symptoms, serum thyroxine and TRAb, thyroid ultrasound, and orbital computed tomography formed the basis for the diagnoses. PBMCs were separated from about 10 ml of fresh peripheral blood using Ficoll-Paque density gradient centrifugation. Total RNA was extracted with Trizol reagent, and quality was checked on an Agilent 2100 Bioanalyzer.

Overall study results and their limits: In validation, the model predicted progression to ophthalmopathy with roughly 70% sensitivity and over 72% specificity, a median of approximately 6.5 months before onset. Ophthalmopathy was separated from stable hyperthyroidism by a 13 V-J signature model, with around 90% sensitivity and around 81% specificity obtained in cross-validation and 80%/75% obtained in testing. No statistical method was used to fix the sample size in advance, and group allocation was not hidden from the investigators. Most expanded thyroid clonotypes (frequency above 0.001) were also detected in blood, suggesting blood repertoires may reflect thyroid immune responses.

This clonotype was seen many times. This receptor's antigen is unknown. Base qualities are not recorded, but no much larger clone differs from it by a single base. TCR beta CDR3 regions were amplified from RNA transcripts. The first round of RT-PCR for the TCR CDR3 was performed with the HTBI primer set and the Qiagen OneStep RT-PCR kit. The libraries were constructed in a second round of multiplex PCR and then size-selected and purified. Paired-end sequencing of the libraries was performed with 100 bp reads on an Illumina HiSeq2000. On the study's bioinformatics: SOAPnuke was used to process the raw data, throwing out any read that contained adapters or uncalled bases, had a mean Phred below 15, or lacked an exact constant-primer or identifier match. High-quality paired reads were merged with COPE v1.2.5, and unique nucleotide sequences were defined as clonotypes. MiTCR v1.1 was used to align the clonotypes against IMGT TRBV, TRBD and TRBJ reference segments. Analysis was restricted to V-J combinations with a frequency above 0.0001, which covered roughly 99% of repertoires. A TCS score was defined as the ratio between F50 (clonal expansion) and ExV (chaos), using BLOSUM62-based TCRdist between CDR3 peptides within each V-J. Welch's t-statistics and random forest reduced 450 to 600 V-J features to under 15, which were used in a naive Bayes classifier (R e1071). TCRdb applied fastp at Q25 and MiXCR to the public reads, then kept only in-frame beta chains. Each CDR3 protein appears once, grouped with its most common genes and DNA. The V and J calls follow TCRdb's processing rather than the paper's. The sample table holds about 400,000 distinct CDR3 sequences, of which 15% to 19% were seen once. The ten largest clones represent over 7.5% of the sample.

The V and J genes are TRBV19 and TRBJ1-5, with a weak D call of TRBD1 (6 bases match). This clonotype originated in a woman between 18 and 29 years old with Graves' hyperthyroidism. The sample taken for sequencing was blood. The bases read TGTGCCAGTAGCTCAGACAGGCCTCCGAAGGGTCAGCCCCAGCATTTT. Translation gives CASSSDRPPKGQPQHF.